Listed below are T cell receptor beta chains from one sample, sequenced in a study of CD8 T cells in Susac syndrome. TCRdb re-analysed the immunoSEQ multiplex PCR reads in MiXCR, keeping a single row per CDR3 protein. The sample lists 85,000 to 90,000 distinct CDR3 sequences, over 85% seen once, with less than 0.35% in the top ten. Source material: CD8+ T cells from PBMCs. The source is a human donor in good health. The CDR3 runs from the conserved cysteine through the conserved F or W. The order of the fields is J gene, V gene, CDR3 protein.

TRBJ1-2	TRBV11-2	CASSLAGTVHGYTF
TRBJ1-5	TRBV6-2/TRBV6-3	CASPDLHF
TRBJ2-7	TRBV3-1	CASSQLPFRDRASYEQYF
TRBJ2-7	TRBV20-1	CSAVRDISYEQYF
TRBJ1-6	TRBV13	CASSLARERNSPLYF
TRBJ2-2	TRBV7-3	CASSLAGGGGELFF
TRBJ2-5	TRBV6-5	CASSYGRWETQYF
TRBJ2-5	TRBV6-1	CASSLGLAGVTETVQYF
TRBJ1-1	TRBV7-6	CASSLVGGTVNTEAFF
TRBJ2-1	TRBV3-1	CASSQDKSGGGKQFF
TRBJ1-2	TRBV12-3/TRBV12-4	CASSGVGVSIGGYTF
TRBJ2-3	TRBV4-1	CASSQETPNSGSLYTDTQYF
TRBJ1-5	TRBV13	CASSLGGPGRGQPQHF
TRBJ2-2	TRBV16	CASSMTDANTGELFF
TRBJ1-2	TRBV12-3/TRBV12-4	CASWGSYGYTF
TRBJ2-2	TRBV29-1	CSVEREGWGTGELFF